What follows are 12 T cell receptor beta chains derived from one specimen sequenced in a study of blood T cell repertoires in COVID-19. This table comes from immunoSEQ multiplex PCR, and its TCRdb copy is limited to in-frame clones, with some not included. The data hold roughly 14,000 clones, with 75% to 90% observed a single time. The sequencing input was peripheral blood. The receptors come from a human donor in a cohort sampled during active COVID-19.

The rearrangement links TRBV2 to TRBJ1-4; 8 bases fit TRBD1. The V gene end was trimmed by 8 bases and the J gene end by 4 bases; junction bases not matched to a gene: 12. Germline-derived CDR1 and CDR2 are SNHLY and FYNNEI. The CDR3 length is 16 residues. Here the CDR3 DNA reads TGTGCCAGCTCCCGAGCAGGGGGCGGAGGTAATGAAAAACTGTTTTTT. It encodes CASSRAGGGGNEKLFF.

CDR3 protein: CAWSYRGSYEQYF. CDR3 coding DNA: TGTGCCTGGAGTTACAGGGGCTCCTACGAGCAGTACTTC. V is TRBV30 and J is TRBJ2-7; 7 nucleotides match TRBD1. CDR1 is GTSNPN and CDR2 is SVGIG in the germline V gene (reference sequence). The CDR3 consists of 13 residues. With V trimmed by 2 bases and J by 0 bases, 1 base remained unmatched.

The chain links TRBV11-2 to TRBJ1-3, with D possibly TRBD1 on 5 matching bases. This CDR3 is 15 amino acids long. CDR1 and CDR2 (germline): SGHAT, FQNNGV. V dropped 7 bases and J dropped 0 bases, with 13 bases sitting between them. CDR3 loop: CASTPWGDSGNTIYF. CDR3 nucleotide sequence: TGTGCCAGCACCCCGTGGGGGGACTCTGGAAACACCATATATTTT.

This chain connects TRBV3-1 (or the pseudogene TRBV3-2) to TRBJ1-2; TRBD1 might be the D (5 bases). The CDR3 has 13 amino acids. Germline values: CDR1 LGHDT, CDR2 YNNKEL (reference sequence). Trimming pared 3 bases from V and 7 bases from J, leaving 12 bases between. DNA for the CDR3: TGTGCCAGCAGCCAGGGGGGTACGGGTGGCTACACCTTC. Amino acid sequence: CASSQGGTGGYTF.

The genes are TRBV2 and TRBJ1-1; no definite D call. Germline values: CDR1 SNHLY, CDR2 FYNNEI. This CDR3 has 13 residues. With 8 bases removed from V and 0 bases from J, the gap between germline ends came to 10 bases. The CDR3 DNA follows: TGTGCCAGCGTTCAACAGTTGAACACTGAAGCTTTCTTT. This gives the protein CASVQQLNTEAFF.

V usage is TRBV18 and J usage is TRBJ2-7; TRBD1 aligns across 8 bases. The CDR3 loop spans 13 amino acids. V was clipped by 3 bases and J by 6 bases; unmatched bases: 4. The germline gives CDR1 KGHSH, CDR2 LQKENI. Here the CDR3 DNA reads TGTGCCAGCTCACCCTCTACAGGGGGCGAGCAGTACTTC. Its protein is CASSPSTGGEQYF.

This clone was seen a handful of times. The J gene is TRBJ2-3, the V gene TRBV7-2; D unresolved. The CDR3 is made up of 15 amino acids. Germline V gives CDR1 SGHTA, CDR2 FQGNSA. V gave up 2 bases and J gave up 2 bases, with 11 bases separating them. The CDR3 DNA sequence: TGTGCCAGCAGCTTAAACAGCCCCTACACAGATACGCAGTATTTT. Translation: CASSLNSPYTDTQYF.

This clone was detected only once. This sequence joins TRBV29-1 and TRBJ2-7; possible D gene TRBD2, 6 bases. Trimming took 1 base from V and 11 from J, leaving 18 bases between them. This CDR3 comprises 13 residues. Germline lookup yields CDR1 SQVTM and CDR2 ANQGSEA. The CDR3 reads CSVEVTRRDGEYF. Written as DNA, the CDR3 is TGCAGCGTTGAAGTAACCAGGAGGGATGGAGAGTACTTC.

This clone has only a few counts. The V gene is TRBV7-8, the J gene TRBJ2-7, with D maybe TRBD2 (6 bases). CDR3 length equals 12 residues. V shed 11 bases and J shed 0 bases, with 11 bases lying between them. CDR1 and CDR2 from the germline V gene are SGHVS and FQNEAQ. CDR3 coding DNA: TGTGCCGTCCGGGGGAGCTCCTACGAGCAGTACTTC. Its protein is CAVRGSSYEQYF.

V gene TRBV2 combines with J gene TRBJ2-5, with 10 bases matching TRBD1. The CDR3 has 15 residues. In germline, CDR1 is SNHLY, CDR2 FYNNEI. The V gene end was trimmed by 7 bases and the J gene end by 3 bases; junction bases not matched to a gene: 8. The CDR3: CASNLGGTGEETQYF. The CDR3 nucleotides read TGTGCCAGCAATCTAGGCGGGACAGGGGAAGAGACCCAGTACTTC.

The chain has TRBV18 and TRBJ2-7; 10 nucleotides line up with TRBD1. V was clipped by 2 bases and J by 2 bases; unmatched bases: 9. The CDR3 runs 17 residues. Germline loops: CDR1 KGHSH, CDR2 LQKENI. The CDR3 DNA is TGTGCCAGCTCACCAGGGACCCGGGACAGGGGAACCTACGAGCAGTACTTC. Protein sequence: CASSPGTRDRGTYEQYF.

This chain uses TRBV5-4 with TRBJ1-1, with 12 bases fitting TRBD1. The V and J ends lost 0 bases and 5 bases, in that order; junction bases with no gene match: 11. This CDR3 region has 18 residues. In germline, CDR1 is SGHNT, CDR2 YYREEE (reference sequence). The CDR3 loop reads CASSLEGTGGAAGTEAFF. CDR3 bases: TGTGCCAGCAGCTTGGAGGGGACAGGGGGCGCTGCGGGGACTGAAGCTTTCTTT.